Presented here are 21 T cell receptor beta chains from one specimen sequenced in a study of PD-1 blockade in classical Hodgkin lymphoma. Profiled with immunoSEQ multiplex PCR; TCRdb holds only in-frame clones, not every one. The table lists tens of thousands of clones, 75% to 85% of them singletons. Every single patient, without exception, relapsed after autologous stem cell transplantation, and brentuximab vedotin exposure varied. The sequencing here drew on peripheral blood mononuclear cells (PBMCs), taken before the second cycle of nivolumab. Receptors were obtained from a human donor with classical Hodgkin lymphoma.

In this sample, this clone turned up a few times. The rearrangement links TRBV25-1 to TRBJ1-5; D is possibly TRBD1 (6 bases). Germline V CDR1 and CDR2: MGHDK, SYGVNS. The CDR3 runs to 12 residues. Between the trimmed V and J ends, which lost 6 bases and 5 bases, there was a span of 8 bases. CDR3 sequence reads: CASSRGYQPQHF. DNA of the CDR3: TGTGCCAGCAGCAGGGGTTATCAGCCCCAGCATTTT.

The CDR3 loop reads CAWRHKGGIGNTIYF. CDR3 sequence (DNA): TGTGCCTGGAGACATAAAGGAGGGATTGGAAACACCATATATTTT. The gene calls are TRBV30 and TRBJ1-3; D call uncertain. In germline, CDR1 is GTSNPN, CDR2 SVGIG (reference sequence). The CDR3 is 15 residues long. V was shortened by 3 bases and J by 3 bases, with 15 bases between the two germline ends. Supplemented by reference TRBV30 and TRBJ1-3, the full variable domain reads SQTIHQWPATLVQPVGSPLSLECTVEGTSNPNLYWYRQAAGRGLQLLFYSVGIGQISSEVPQNLSASRPQDRQFILSSKKLLLSDSGFYLCAWRHKGGIGNTIYFGEGSWLTVV.

The chain couples TRBV6-6 to TRBJ2-5; possibly TRBD1 for D (6 bases). Germline CDR1 reads MNHNY; CDR2 reads SVGAGI (reference sequence). The V and J ends lost 2 bases and 1 base respectively, with 8 bases between them. The CDR3 loop spans 14 amino acids. CDR3 region: CASSYQGGQETQYF. The DNA for the CDR3 is TGTGCCAGCAGTTACCAAGGGGGCCAAGAGACCCAGTACTTC.

The chain combines TRBV5-1 with TRBJ2-5; 9 bases map to TRBD2. In germline, CDR1 is SGHRS, CDR2 YFSETQ. The CDR3 runs 14 residues. The V gene end was trimmed by 4 bases and the J gene end by 5 bases; junction bases not matched to a gene: 6. The CDR3 loop is CASSTAGGGETQYF. As DNA, the CDR3 is TGCGCCAGCAGCACGGCGGGGGGGGGCGAGACCCAGTACTTC.

Written as DNA, the CDR3 is TGTGCCAGCAGCTTAGCCCTGACCGGGACAGGGTGGAGCGAAAAACTGTTTTTT. It codes for CASSLALTGTGWSEKLFF. The J gene is TRBJ1-4, the V gene TRBV7-9; the match to TRBD1 covers 9 bases. The junction had 13 bases not matched to a gene; V was cut back by 0 bases and J by 8 bases. Germline V lookup: CDR1 SEHNR, CDR2 FQNEAQ (reference sequence). This CDR3 comprises 18 residues.

The chain uses TRBV9 and TRBJ1-1; D not resolved. V lost 1 base and J 3 bases, leaving 10 bases between the germline ends. The CDR3 is 14 residues long. Germline V gene lookup returns CDR1 SGDLS and CDR2 YYNGEE. The CDR3 bases are TGTGCCAGCAGCGTATACCCCTCGGACACTGAAGCTTTCTTT. Amino acid sequence: CASSVYPSDTEAFF.

The chain recombines TRBV18 with TRBJ1-2, with 10 bases lining up with TRBD1. Germline trimming cut 4 bases from V and 0 bases from J; bases unmatched to any gene: 2. The length of the CDR3 is 15 residues. CDR1 and CDR2 (germline): KGHSH, LQKENI. CDR3 sequence (DNA): TGTGCCAGCTCACGGGACAGGGGATCTAACTATGGCTACACCTTC. Translated: CASSRDRGSNYGYTF.

This chain links TRBV19 with TRBJ2-7; possible D gene TRBD2, 5 bases. Germline values: CDR1 LNHDA, CDR2 SQIVND (reference sequence). The CDR3 spans 13 residues. The germline V and J ends were trimmed by 5 bases and 0 bases, with 8 bases remaining between them. As DNA, the CDR3 is TGTGCCAGTAGTTCTACTAGCTCCTACGAGCAGTACTTC. Protein: CASSSTSSYEQYF.

This rearrangement joins TRBV19 to TRBJ2-5; weak D call: TRBD2 (6 bases). The CDR3 contains 13 residues. V was trimmed by 2 bases and J by 10 bases, leaving 14 bases between them. Germline CDR1 LNHDA, CDR2 SQIVND (reference sequence). The CDR3 sequence: CASSITTGGDQYF. The CDR3 DNA sequence: TGTGCCAGTAGTATAACCACAGGAGGGGACCAGTACTTC.

The rearrangement links TRBV6-1 to TRBJ2-1; D not resolved. Trimming shortened V by 6 bases and J by 9 bases, and 9 bases separated the two germline ends. CDR1 and CDR2 from the germline V gene are MNHNS and SASEGT. The CDR3 loop spans 11 amino acids. Here the CDR3 reads CASSRTVEQFF. The CDR3 DNA follows: TGTGCCAGCAGCCGGACCGTTGAGCAGTTCTTC.

V is TRBV6-1 and J is TRBJ1-3, with no clear D. The ends were cut back, 4 bases at V and 0 bases at J, with 10 bases in the middle. CDR1 and CDR2 from the germline V gene are MNHNS and SASEGT. The CDR3 spans 15 residues. As DNA, the CDR3 is TGTGCCAGCAGTGTCCGAATTAACTCTGGAAACACCATATATTTT. This sequence encodes CASSVRINSGNTIYF.

The CDR3 here is CASSGRGKEGAYEQYF. As DNA, the CDR3 is TGTGCCAGCAGCGGTCGGGGGAAGGAGGGCGCCTACGAGCAGTACTTC. J is TRBJ2-7 and V is TRBV9; a weak D match, TRBD2 (6 bases). Germline loops: CDR1 SGDLS, CDR2 YYNGEE. The CDR3 runs 16 residues. Trimming left V 3 bases short and J 2 bases short, with 18 bases between.

This clone was counted only a few times. The V call is TRBV6-5, the J call TRBJ1-2, with D tentatively TRBD1 (5 bases). Germline loops: CDR1 MNHEY, CDR2 SVGAGI. Trimming left V 7 bases short and J 6 bases short, with 12 bases between. The CDR3 covers 12 residues. The CDR3 nucleotides read TGTGCCAGCACCCGGGGCCCGGATGGCTACACCTTC. Protein sequence: CASTRGPDGYTF.

V and J are TRBV6-5 and TRBJ2-3; no reliable D call. Germline V CDR1 and CDR2: MNHEY, SVGAGI. This CDR3 has 14 residues. V gave up 2 bases and J gave up 6 bases, with 12 bases separating them. The CDR3 reads CASSYDQYTDTQYF. The DNA for the CDR3 is TGTGCCAGCAGTTACGATCAGTACACCGATACGCAGTATTTT.

The J gene is TRBJ2-3, the V gene TRBV6-6, with 11 positions matching TRBD2. With 8 bases clipped from V and 6 bases from J, the junction kept 7 bases outside the gene matches. CDR1 MNHNY and CDR2 SVGAGI come from the germline V gene (reference sequence). This CDR3 contains 14 residues. This CDR3 reads CASDVSGRGDTQYF. The DNA of the CDR3 is TGTGCCAGCGACGTTAGCGGGAGGGGGGATACGCAGTATTTT.

This clone occurred once. The V call is TRBV7-6, the J call TRBJ2-2; D not resolved. Trimming removed 4 bases from V and 4 bases from J, with 7 bases in between. The CDR3 has 13 amino acids. Per germline, CDR1 SGHVS and CDR2 FNYEAQ. Here the CDR3 DNA reads TGTGCCAGCAGCTCTTCTTTCACCGGGGAGCTGTTTTTT. Amino acid sequence: CASSSSFTGELFF.

The J gene is TRBJ1-6, the V gene TRBV30; D is perhaps TRBD1 (5 bases). The CDR3 length is 16 residues. Germline assignment: CDR1 GTSNPN and CDR2 SVGIG (reference sequence). V was pared by 1 base and J by 10 bases, with 20 bases between. This CDR3 is CAWSDQGPGLGSPLHF. The CDR3 bases are TGTGCCTGGAGTGATCAGGGACCAGGGCTGGGGTCACCCCTCCACTTT.

The chain combines TRBV5-4 with TRBJ1-1, with 8 bases identical to TRBD1. The CDR3 is 14 residues long. Germline CDR1 SGHNT, CDR2 YYREEE (reference sequence). V lost 4 bases, J lost 8 bases, and 10 bases stayed unmatched. The CDR3 region has the DNA TGTGCCAGCAGCAGCCCCAGGGGGCGATCCGAAGCTTTCTTT. It encodes CASSSPRGRSEAFF.

This chain connects TRBV5-6 to TRBJ2-3; D could derive from TRBD1 or TRBD2 (5 bases each). CDR3 length equals 15 residues. Germline V lookup: CDR1 SGHDT, CDR2 YYEEEE. The V and J ends lost 0 bases and 1 base respectively, with 9 bases between them. CDR3 in amino acids: CASSLARGGTDTQYF. In DNA, the CDR3 is TGTGCCAGCAGCTTGGCCCGAGGGGGCACAGATACGCAGTATTTT.

The chain couples TRBV9 to TRBJ2-7, with TRBD1 matching 10 bases. The CDR3 extends over 15 amino acids. Per the germline V gene, CDR1 is SGDLS and CDR2 is YYNGEE. J was trimmed by 2 bases and V by 6 bases; bases with no gene match: 8. CDR3: CASTRGGTGAYEQYF. The CDR3 DNA reads as TGTGCCAGCACCCGAGGAGGGACAGGGGCCTACGAGCAGTACTTC.

V gene TRBV6-5 combines with J gene TRBJ1-2, with D unresolved. Germline CDR1 is MNHEY and CDR2 is SVGAGI. Deletions cut 2 bases from V and 5 bases from J, with 3 bases between. The CDR3 is made up of 11 amino acids. Here the CDR3 reads CASSYEYGYTF. The CDR3 DNA reads as TGTGCCAGCAGTTACGAGTATGGCTACACCTTC.